One and the same sample provided the 19 T cell receptor beta chains below, sequenced in a study of cytomegalovirus exposure and HLA in healthy donors (dated by TCRdb to the late 2010s). Libraries came from the immunoSEQ multiplex PCR assay. The multiplex PCR relied on a mix of 60 forward primers for TCR Vbeta segments and 13 reverse primers for TCR Jbeta segments. TCRdb holds this immuneACCESS table with in-frame rearrangements only. Some clones are missing; in checked studies, unresolved V genes explain under half, and the rest has no known cause. The sample data list 100,000 to 150,000 clones, and more than 75% of these were observed just once. Under 13% of the sample goes to the ten largest clones. The specimen sequenced was PBMCs. Source of these receptors: a man aged 30-40 years in good health and CMV-seropositive.

V gene TRBV29-1 combines with J gene TRBJ2-3; perhaps TRBD2 as D (5 bases). The V end lost 0 bases, the J end lost 1 base, and 11 bases lay between the germline ends. There are 15 residues in the CDR3. Germline V lookup: CDR1 SQVTM, CDR2 ANQGSEA. In nucleotides, the CDR3 is TGCAGCGTTGAAGATTACCTCGGGGGCACAGATACGCAGTATTTT. Translated: CSVEDYLGGTDTQYF.

The CDR3 coding sequence is TGTGCCAGCAGTATGTTCCGGACAGGGGCCCGCTCTGGAAACACCATATATTTT. It encodes CASSMFRTGARSGNTIYF. The chain has TRBV7-8 and TRBJ1-3, with 9 bases that match TRBD1. V shed 6 bases, J shed 0 bases, and the junction held 12 bases outside the gene matches. Germline CDR1 and CDR2: SGHVS and FQNEAQ. The CDR3 is 18 residues long.

The V call is TRBV19, the J call TRBJ1-2; TRBD1 matches at 7 bases. J gave up 7 bases and V 3 bases, and 8 bases lay outside the gene matches. This CDR3 region has 14 residues. CDR1 and CDR2 (germline): LNHDA, SQIVND (reference sequence). CDR3 DNA sequence: TGTGCCAGTAGTATTCCGGACAGGATCCGTGGCTACACCTTC. Translation gives CASSIPDRIRGYTF. The variable domain in full, completed from reference TRBV19 and TRBJ1-2, reads DGGITQSPKYLFRKEGQNVTLSCEQNLNHDAMYWYRQDPGQGLRLIYYSQIVNDFQKGDIAEGYSVSREKKESFPLTVTSAQKNPTAFYLCASSIPDRIRGYTFGSGTRLTVV.

The chain joins TRBV5-4 to TRBJ1-2; perhaps TRBD1 as D (5 bases). The CDR3 covers 16 residues. The germline V gene has CDR1 SGHNT and CDR2 YYREEE (reference sequence). V was pared by 0 bases and J by 0 bases, with 12 bases between. CDR3 nucleotide sequence: TGTGCCAGCAGCTTGGGGGGGAGGGCGGCTAACTATGGCTACACCTTC. It is translated as CASSLGGRAANYGYTF.

V usage is TRBV4-1 and J usage is TRBJ1-1; 7 bases line up with TRBD1. The CDR3 has 14 amino acids. Germline trimming cut 2 bases from V and 4 bases from J; bases unmatched to any gene: 4. Germline V lookup: CDR1 MGHRA, CDR2 YSYEKL. This CDR3 reads CASSQSGQPTEAFF. CDR3 sequence (DNA): TGCGCCAGCAGCCAATCGGGACAGCCCACTGAAGCTTTCTTT.

This clone was seen a few times. The chain links TRBV7-8 to TRBJ1-2, with a possible D match to TRBD1 (5 bases). CDR3 length: 13 amino acids. CDR1 is SGHVS and CDR2 is FQNEAQ in the germline V gene. V was clipped by 4 bases and J by 5 bases, with 11 bases between them. The CDR3 protein is CASSSTASYGYTF. Here the CDR3 DNA reads TGTGCCAGCAGCTCGACAGCATCTTATGGCTACACCTTC.

The chain employs TRBV27 and TRBJ2-7; possibly TRBD2 for D (6 bases). Germline CDR1 and CDR2: MNHEY and SMNVEV (reference sequence). V was cut by 5 bases and J by 6 bases, with 17 bases left in between. This CDR3 is 14 amino acids long. CDR3 nucleotides: TGTGCCAGCAGTGCCCGGGCTTTGGGAGGCGAGCAGTACTTC. Translated: CASSARALGGEQYF.

This sequence joins TRBV4-1 and TRBJ2-7; maybe TRBD2 (6 bases). The CDR3 totals 15 residues. Per the germline V gene, CDR1 is MGHRA and CDR2 is YSYEKL. V lost 1 base and J 3 bases, leaving 13 bases between the germline ends. DNA for the CDR3: TGCGCCAGCAGCCAAGTATTAGCGGAGGACTACGAGCAGTACTTC. Translation gives CASSQVLAEDYEQYF.

V usage is TRBV27 and J usage is TRBJ1-2; 9 bases map to TRBD1. The germline V gene has CDR1 MNHEY and CDR2 SMNVEV (reference sequence). The CDR3 is 14 residues long. The junction had 8 bases not matched to a gene; V was cut back by 5 bases and J by 7 bases. The CDR3 loop is CASSGTQGAGGYTF. The CDR3 coding sequence is TGTGCCAGCAGTGGAACACAGGGGGCAGGTGGCTACACCTTC.

The V gene is TRBV10-3, the J gene TRBJ1-2, with D maybe TRBD1 (5 bases). Trimming took 3 bases from V and 8 from J, leaving 19 bases between them. Germline V gene lookup returns CDR1 ENHRY and CDR2 SYGVKD. The length of the CDR3 is 15 residues. CDR3: CAISDSRGGLEGYTF. CDR3 coding DNA: TGTGCCATCAGTGATAGTAGGGGAGGGTTAGAAGGCTACACCTTC.

The chain joins TRBV5-6 to TRBJ1-4; D is uncertain. Germline V gene sequence: CDR1 SGHDT, CDR2 YYEEEE. Trimming took 4 bases from V and 6 from J, leaving 13 bases between them. The CDR3 is 14 residues long. The CDR3, as DNA: TGTGCCAGCAGCCGGACGGGGTTATATGAAAAACTGTTTTTT. Translated: CASSRTGLYEKLFF. The complete variable domain, with remaining parts taken from reference TRBV5-6 and TRBJ1-4, reads DAGVTQSPTHLIKTRGQQVTLRCSPKSGHDTVSWYQQALGQGPQFIFQYYEEEERQRGNFPDRFSGHQFPNYSSELNVNALLLGDSALYLCASSRTGLYEKLFFGSGTQLSVL.

The chain joins TRBV4-3 to TRBJ2-7; 7 bases match TRBD1. CDR3 length: 14 residues. V trimming: 4 bases; J trimming: 3 bases; junction bases outside the gene matches: 6. Germline lookup yields CDR1 LGHNA and CDR2 YSLEER. CDR3 nucleotide sequence: TGCGCCAGCAGCCCTCGACAGGGCCACTACGAGCAGTACTTC. Translating gives CASSPRQGHYEQYF.

V gene TRBV10-3 combines with J gene TRBJ2-2; the match to TRBD1 covers 8 bases. This CDR3 region has 13 residues. V gave up 8 bases and J gave up 4 bases; unmatched junction bases: 3. CDR1 and CDR2 (germline): ENHRY, SYGVKD. CDR3 DNA sequence: TGTGCCATCCGACAGGGGAGCACCGGGGAGCTGTTTTTT. Its translation: CAIRQGSTGELFF.

The DNA for the CDR3 is TGTGCCAGCGGGGGAGTAGCGGGAGGGTATAATGAGCAGTTCTTC. This gives the protein CASGGVAGGYNEQFF. The rearrangement uses TRBV7-9 and TRBJ2-1; 11 nucleotides agree with TRBD2. Losses at the gene ends were 8 bases for V and 7 bases for J; bases not matched to a gene: 10. Germline CDR1 SEHNR, CDR2 FQNEAQ (reference sequence). This CDR3 spans 15 amino acids.

This chain links TRBV18 with TRBJ2-7, with D possibly TRBD1 on 6 matching bases. V was shortened by 0 bases and J by 6 bases, with 12 bases between the two germline ends. Germline V gene data show CDR1 as KGHSH and CDR2 as LQKENI. This CDR3 spans 14 amino acids. The CDR3 here is CASSPPYRVGEQYF. CDR3 nucleotide sequence: TGTGCCAGCTCACCACCGTACAGGGTGGGCGAGCAGTACTTC.

This rearrangement joins TRBV30 to TRBJ1-2, with D possibly being TRBD1 (5 bases). There are 11 residues in the CDR3. Germline CDR1 reads GTSNPN; CDR2 reads SVGIG (reference sequence). The V gene lost 2 bases and the J gene lost 8 bases, with 9 bases spanning the gap. CDR3 amino acids: CAWSRTIGYTF. In DNA form, the CDR3 reads TGTGCCTGGAGTAGGACAATCGGCTACACCTTC.

The chain carries TRBV4-3 and TRBJ2-7, with TRBD2 as a possible D gene (6 bases). The CDR3 contains 20 residues. Per the germline V gene, CDR1 is LGHNA and CDR2 is YSLEER. The V end was cut by 1 base, the J end by 2 bases, with 27 bases between. This CDR3 reads CASSQGVGFGDSSLPYEQYF. Written as DNA, the CDR3 is TGCGCCAGCAGCCAAGGTGTTGGATTCGGGGACTCGAGCCTTCCCTACGAGCAGTACTTC.

This chain uses TRBV25-1 with TRBJ1-2; D is uncertain. Trimming removed 3 bases at V and 3 bases at J, with 11 bases between. The length of the CDR3 is 14 residues. Germline-derived CDR1 and CDR2 are MGHDK and SYGVNS. The CDR3 sequence is CASSDRRRDYGYTF. The CDR3 DNA reads as TGTGCCAGCAGTGATCGTAGACGGGACTATGGCTACACCTTC.

This clone showed up just once. V gene TRBV5-1 combines with J gene TRBJ2-7, with TRBD2 matching 8 bases. CDR3 length: 16 amino acids. Germline V gene lookup returns CDR1 SGHRS and CDR2 YFSETQ. The V gene end was trimmed by 4 bases and the J gene end by 1 base; junction bases not matched to a gene: 10. The CDR3, as DNA: TGCGCCAGCAGCCAAAATCCGGCTAGCGGGTCCTACGAGCAGTACTTC. It specifies CASSQNPASGSYEQYF.